Below, 27 T cell receptor beta chains from the same sample are listed, as sequenced in a study of T cell repertoires in cytomegalovirus infection. MiXCR was run by TCRdb on the reads, yielding one entry per CDR3 protein. The sample includes some 700,000 distinct CDR3 sequences, 35% of them seen just once. The sequencing sample was made of PBMCs. These receptor sequences come from a human donor in good health (CMV status not recorded). Some clones in this sample may be carry-over from other donors' samples.

J is TRBJ2-2 and V is TRBV30; no definite D call. This CDR3 has 14 residues. Per the germline V gene, CDR1 is GTSNPN and CDR2 is SVGIG (reference sequence). Deletions cut 0 bases from V and 1 base from J, with 6 bases between. CDR3 residues: CAWSVRWNTGELFF. CDR3 nucleotides: TGTGCCTGGAGTGTCAGATGGAACACCGGGGAGCTGTTTTTT.

In this sample, this clonotype turned up many times. The V and J genes are TRBV7-8 and TRBJ1-2; D gene uncertain. CDR3 length: 13 amino acids. The V gene lost 2 bases and the J gene lost 4 bases, with 8 bases spanning the gap. Per the germline V gene, CDR1 is SGHVS and CDR2 is FQNEAQ. Here the CDR3 reads CASSLFILYGYTF. Written as DNA, the CDR3 is TGTGCCAGCAGCTTATTCATACTCTATGGCTACACCTTC.

In DNA, the CDR3 is TGTGCCAGCAGCCCGGGCCCCCCCAGACTAGCGGAATACAATGAGCAGTTCTTC. Protein sequence: CASSPGPPRLAEYNEQFF. The chain is built from TRBV7-9 and TRBJ2-1; TRBD2 matches at 9 bases. The J segment lost 4 bases and the V segment lost 5 bases, leaving 15 bases of the junction unmatched. Germline V gives CDR1 SEHNR, CDR2 FQNEAQ (reference sequence). The CDR3 contains 18 residues.

This chain links TRBV7-9 with TRBJ1-2, with no clear D. This CDR3 is 16 amino acids long. Trimming removed 1 base from V and 8 bases from J, with 20 bases in between. The germline gives CDR1 SEHNR, CDR2 FQNEAQ (reference sequence). CDR3 DNA sequence: TGTGCCAGCAGCTTAGATGGTCCTCCGGCGGCCGGCGGCTACACCTTC. Translation: CASSLDGPPAAGGYTF.

This clonotype appeared a few times. This sequence joins TRBV20-1 and TRBJ2-3; tentatively, D is TRBD1 or TRBD2 (5 bases each). The CDR3 consists of 16 residues. V was cut by 2 bases and J by 0 bases, with 15 bases left in between. CDR1 DFQATT and CDR2 SNEGSKA come from the germline V gene (reference sequence). The CDR3 loop is CSARNMGRVSTDTQYF. The CDR3 nucleotides are TGCAGTGCTAGAAACATGGGGCGGGTTAGCACAGATACGCAGTATTTT.

This clonotype was seen only a few times. The chain recombines TRBV7-2 with TRBJ1-3; D remains ambiguous. The V gene lost 2 bases and the J gene lost 0 bases, with 8 bases spanning the gap. Germline loops: CDR1 SGHTA, CDR2 FQGNSA. The CDR3 has 15 amino acids. CDR3 in DNA: TGTGCCAGCAGCTTATCCGTTTTCTCTGGAAACACCATATATTTT. Protein: CASSLSVFSGNTIYF.

This clonotype was recorded once. The chain is built from TRBV3-1 and TRBJ2-7; D might be TRBD1 (6 bases). Deletions cut 6 bases from V and 5 bases from J, with 17 bases between. Germline V gives CDR1 LGHDT, CDR2 YNNKEL (reference sequence). This CDR3 comprises 14 residues. The CDR3: CASRGDKSGNEQYF. The CDR3, as DNA: TGTGCCAGCAGAGGGGACAAGTCGGGGAACGAGCAGTACTTC.

In regard to this clonotype: In this CDR3 the conserved last residue, phenylalanine or tryptophan, is missing, so a read error is likely. V gene TRBV6-6 combines with J gene TRBJ2-7; 12 bases are shared with TRBD2. Germline CDR1 MNHNY, CDR2 SVGAGI (reference sequence). Trimming took 7 bases from V and 3 from J; bases not matched to a gene: 7. The CDR3 is made up of 15 amino acids. The CDR3 loop reads CASTLTSGSSYEQYL. The CDR3 DNA reads TGTGCCAGCACCTTGACTAGCGGGAGTAGCTACGAGCAGTACCTC.

This chain uses TRBV4-1 with TRBJ2-5, with 8 bases that match TRBD2. The length of the CDR3 is 14 residues. CDR1 and CDR2 (germline): MGHRA, YSYEKL. With 1 base clipped from V and 5 bases from J, the junction kept 3 bases outside the gene matches. CDR3 DNA sequence: TGCGCCAGCAGCCAAGGAGCGGGGGTTGAGACCCAGTACTTC. This codes for CASSQGAGVETQYF.

There are a few counts of this clonotype. The chain is built from TRBV28 and TRBJ2-5; 9 bases are a match to TRBD2. V shed 2 bases, J shed 7 bases, and the junction held 11 bases outside the gene matches. This CDR3 comprises 16 residues. Germline values: CDR1 MDHEN, CDR2 SYDVKM. The CDR3 coding sequence is TGTGCCAGCAGTTTACCGGGGGGGGGAGCGGGAGGGACCCAGTACTTC. This translates into CASSLPGGGAGGTQYF.

The rearrangement uses TRBV12-3 or TRBV12-4 and TRBJ1-5; D gene ambiguous. Trimming pared 3 bases from V and 6 bases from J, leaving 9 bases between. This CDR3 region has 13 residues. The CDR3 sequence: CASSFSGFQPQHF. CDR3 DNA: TGTGCCAGCAGTTTTTCCGGGTTTCAGCCCCAGCATTTT.

This clonotype was recorded a few times. This rearrangement joins TRBV6-1 to TRBJ1-5; D is possibly TRBD1 (5 bases). Germline assignment: CDR1 MNHNS and CDR2 SASEGT. V was cut by 0 bases and J by 7 bases, with 13 bases left in between. The CDR3 extends over 15 amino acids. CDR3 sequence: CASSEAGGVSQPQHF. In DNA form, the CDR3 reads TGTGCCAGCAGTGAAGCGGGAGGGGTTTCCCAGCCCCAGCATTTT.

The sample holds a few counts of this clonotype. The chain employs TRBV12-3 or TRBV12-4 and TRBJ2-2, with 7 bases aligning to TRBD1. The CDR3 has 17 amino acids. V was pared by 6 bases and J by 5 bases, with 15 bases of the junction left unmatched. CDR3 sequence (DNA): TGTGCCAGCAGATATTGGCAGGACAGGAGAGTTACCGGGGAGCTGTTTTTT. This encodes CASRYWQDRRVTGELFF.

This clonotype was seen more than once but under ten times. As DNA, the CDR3 is TGTGCCAGCAGCCAAGATTATTCTGGACTAGCGGGGGAAAGGTACCAAGAGACCCAGTACTTC. This sequence encodes CASSQDYSGLAGERYQETQYF. The chain uses TRBV14 and TRBJ2-5, with TRBD2 matching over 13 bases. Trimming removed 0 bases from V and 0 bases from J; junction bases left unmatched: 13. Looked up from germline, CDR1 is SGHDN and CDR2 is FVKESK. The CDR3 length is 21 residues.

As to this clonotype: This clone may be a read error of a much larger clone one base away. The V and J genes are TRBV6-5 and TRBJ1-1, with TRBD1 matching 10 bases. Germline lookup yields CDR1 MNHEY and CDR2 SVGAGI. Trimming removed 6 bases from V and 1 base from J; junction bases left unmatched: 2. The CDR3 contains 14 residues. The CDR3 spells CASRRQGANTEAFF. The CDR3 DNA is TGTGCCAGCAGGCGACAGGGGGCGAACACTGAAGCTTTCTTT.

This clonotype has a handful of counts. The V call is TRBV5-1, the J call TRBJ1-1; D is ambiguous. Germline V gene lookup returns CDR1 SGHRS and CDR2 YFSETQ. The CDR3 loop spans 15 amino acids. Between the trimmed V and J ends, which lost 3 bases and 1 base, there was a span of 13 bases. The CDR3 sequence is CASSSPGRKNTEAFF. CDR3 nucleotides: TGCGCCAGCAGCTCCCCGGGCCGCAAGAACACTGAAGCTTTCTTT.

This clonotype was seen a few times. The rearrangement joins TRBV5-4 to TRBJ1-2; D not resolved. Germline-derived CDR1 and CDR2 are SGHNT and YYREEE (reference sequence). The CDR3 runs 14 residues. Trimming took 5 bases from V and 4 from J, leaving 15 bases between them. CDR3 DNA sequence: TGTGCCAGCAGTTTTTCGGACGGGTTCTATGGCTACACCTTC. This encodes CASSFSDGFYGYTF.

This sequence joins TRBV6-5 and TRBJ1-2; 8 bases match TRBD1. The CDR3 has 15 residues. V gave up 6 bases and J gave up 4 bases; unmatched junction bases: 10. Germline V CDR1 and CDR2: MNHEY, SVGAGI. CDR3 in DNA: TGTGCCAGCAGCCGCGGACAGGGACGAGGCTATGGCTACACCTTC. This gives the protein CASSRGQGRGYGYTF.

The sample holds a few counts of this clonotype. The CDR3 loop is CSATLSATRGETQYF. Here the CDR3 DNA reads TGCAGTGCTACCCTTAGCGCTACGAGAGGAGAGACCCAGTACTTC. The genes are TRBV20-1 and TRBJ2-5, with D possibly TRBD2 on 5 matching bases. In germline, CDR1 is DFQATT, CDR2 SNEGSKA (reference sequence). V was shortened by 4 bases and J by 4 bases, with 19 bases between the two germline ends. The CDR3 totals 15 residues.

The gene calls are TRBV29-1 and TRBJ2-7; 13 nucleotides match TRBD2. The ends lost 6 bases at V and 5 bases at J; junction bases unmatched: 7. The CDR3 extends over 14 amino acids. Germline CDR1 is SQVTM and CDR2 is ANQGSEA. The CDR3 here is CSVILAGGPHEQYF. CDR3 bases: TGCAGCGTAATACTAGCGGGAGGGCCCCACGAGCAGTACTTC.

CDR3 coding DNA: TGTGCCACCAGCAGGCGGATTACAGGGGGCGCTCAGTATGGCTACACCTTC. This translates into CATSRRITGGAQYGYTF. The chain carries TRBV15 and TRBJ1-2; 9 nucleotides line up with TRBD1. Trimming at V came to 3 bases and at J to 5 bases, leaving 13 bases not matched to a gene. Germline loops: CDR1 LNHNV, CDR2 YYDKDF (reference sequence). The CDR3 is made up of 17 amino acids.

The chain joins TRBV19 to TRBJ1-4; TRBD1 matches 7 bases. Germline-derived CDR1 and CDR2 are LNHDA and SQIVND (reference sequence). The V segment lost 6 bases and the J segment 4 bases; nucleotides outside the gene matches: 5. The CDR3 covers 14 residues. CDR3 nucleotide sequence: TGTGCCAGTAGCCGGACAGGAGTTAATGAAAAACTGTTTTTT. It is translated as CASSRTGVNEKLFF.

The chain has TRBV19 and TRBJ1-2, with D perhaps TRBD1 (5 bases). The CDR3 is 14 amino acids. Germline V lookup: CDR1 LNHDA, CDR2 SQIVND (reference sequence). Trimming took 1 base from V and 3 from J, leaving 9 bases between them. The CDR3 spells CASSIAGTDYGYTF. Written as DNA, the CDR3 is TGTGCCAGTAGTATAGCAGGGACCGACTATGGCTACACCTTC.

As DNA, the CDR3 is TGTGCCAGCAGCTTTAATTTGGTGGGGACATCTGGAAACACCATATATTTT. Amino acids: CASSFNLVGTSGNTIYF. The rearrangement links TRBV7-8 to TRBJ1-3; D is possibly TRBD1 (6 bases). V shed 3 bases and J shed 1 base, with 16 bases lying between them. Germline V gene data show CDR1 as SGHVS and CDR2 as FQNEAQ. This CDR3 is 17 amino acids long.

The chain combines TRBV28 with TRBJ1-1, with 7 bases that match TRBD1. Germline assignment: CDR1 MDHEN and CDR2 SYDVKM. The ends lost 7 bases at V and 4 bases at J; junction bases unmatched: 12. The CDR3 length is 15 residues. CDR3: CASTSDRVGVTEAFF. For the CDR3, the DNA is TGTGCCAGCACCTCCGACAGGGTGGGAGTCACTGAAGCTTTCTTT.

This clonotype has just a few counts. This chain connects TRBV12-3 or TRBV12-4 to TRBJ1-5; tentatively, D is TRBD1 (6 bases). The CDR3 is 14 residues long. V shed 5 bases and J shed 3 bases, with 11 bases lying between them. CDR3 DNA: TGTGCCAGCAGTCCTGGGACACTCAATCAGCCCCAGCATTTT. Encoded protein: CASSPGTLNQPQHF.

V and J are TRBV4-2 and TRBJ1-2, with 9 bases matching TRBD1. The V gene's germline CDR1 is LGHNA and CDR2 YNFKEQ. The CDR3 is 21 residues long. The V segment lost 2 bases and the J segment 5 bases; nucleotides outside the gene matches: 24. CDR3 in DNA: TGTGCCAGCAGCCAAAACTTACAGGGGGCGTACGCAGATCGGGGGATATATGGCTACACCTTC. It is translated as CASSQNLQGAYADRGIYGYTF.